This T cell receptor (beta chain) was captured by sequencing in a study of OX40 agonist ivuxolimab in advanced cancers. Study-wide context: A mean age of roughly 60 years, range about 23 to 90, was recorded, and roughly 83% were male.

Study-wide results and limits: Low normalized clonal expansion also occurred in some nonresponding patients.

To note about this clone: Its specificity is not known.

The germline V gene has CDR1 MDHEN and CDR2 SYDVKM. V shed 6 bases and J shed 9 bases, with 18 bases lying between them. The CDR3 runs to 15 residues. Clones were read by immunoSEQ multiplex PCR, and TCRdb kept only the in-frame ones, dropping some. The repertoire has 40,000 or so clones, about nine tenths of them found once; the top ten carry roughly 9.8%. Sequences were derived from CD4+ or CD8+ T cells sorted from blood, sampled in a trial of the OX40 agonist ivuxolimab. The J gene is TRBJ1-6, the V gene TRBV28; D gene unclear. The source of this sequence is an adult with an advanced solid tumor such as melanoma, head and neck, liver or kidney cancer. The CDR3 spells CASSLYRVASSPLHF. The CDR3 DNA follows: TGTGCCAGCAGCCTTTACCGGGTCGCGAGTTCACCCCTCCACTTT.